This entry lists 28 T cell receptor beta chains sequenced from one sample in a study of OX40 agonist ivuxolimab in advanced cancers. TCRdb's copy holds only in-frame clones and misses some; the assay was immunoSEQ multiplex PCR. The repertoire holds around 45,000 clones, with 75% to 80% as singletons. Source: CD4+ or CD8+ T cells sorted from blood, taken in a trial of the OX40 agonist ivuxolimab. The source of these receptors is an adult with an advanced solid tumor such as melanoma, head and neck, liver or kidney cancer.

V usage is TRBV5-1 and J usage is TRBJ1-1; a possible D gene is TRBD1 (6 bases). Per the germline V gene, CDR1 is SGHRS and CDR2 is YFSETQ. Trimming pared 4 bases from V and 3 bases from J, leaving 13 bases between. CDR3 size: 14 residues. CDR3 bases: TGCGCCAGCAGCCTCAACAGGGATTACACTGAAGCTTTCTTT. It is translated as CASSLNRDYTEAFF. The full variable domain, completed using reference TRBV5-1 and TRBJ1-1, is KAGVTQTPRYLIKTRGQQVTLSCSPISGHRSVSWYQQTPGQGLQFLFEYFSETQRNKGNFPGRFSGRQFSNSRSEMNVSTLELGDSALYLCASSLNRDYTEAFFGQGTRLTVV.

The chain has TRBV2 and TRBJ2-7; 7 nucleotides agree with TRBD2. Germline-derived CDR1 and CDR2 are SNHLY and FYNNEI. The V and J ends lost 9 bases and 3 bases, in that order; junction bases with no gene match: 11. The CDR3 length is 14 residues. The CDR3 sequence is CASQRDYPDYEQYF. The CDR3 DNA sequence: TGTGCCAGTCAGCGGGACTATCCCGACTACGAGCAGTACTTC.

The rearrangement joins TRBV19 to TRBJ1-2; D may be TRBD1 (5 bases). V was cut by 4 bases and J by 1 base, with 7 bases left in between. This CDR3 region has 13 residues. Germline loops: CDR1 LNHDA, CDR2 SQIVND (reference sequence). The CDR3 region is CASSKTVNYGYTF. Written as DNA, the CDR3 is TGTGCCAGTAGTAAGACAGTTAACTATGGCTACACCTTC.

The gene calls are TRBV30 and TRBJ1-4; D is ambiguous. The V and J ends lost 8 bases and 1 base respectively, with 14 bases between them. Germline V gives CDR1 GTSNPN, CDR2 SVGIG (reference sequence). The length of the CDR3 is 14 residues. The CDR3 nucleotides read TGTGCCGGCTTTCTTGGGGAAACTAATGAAAAACTGTTTTTT. It is translated as CAGFLGETNEKLFF. Together with reference TRBV30 and TRBJ1-4, the CDR3 gives the full variable domain: SQTIHQWPATLVQPVGSPLSLECTVEGTSNPNLYWYRQAAGRGLQLLFYSVGIGQISSEVPQNLSASRPQDRQFILSSKKLLLSDSGFYLCAGFLGETNEKLFFGSGTQLSVL.

The rearrangement uses TRBV7-9 and TRBJ1-2; possibly TRBD1 for D (6 bases). CDR1 SEHNR and CDR2 FQNEAQ come from the germline V gene (reference sequence). The CDR3 is 18 amino acids. The V gene lost 11 bases and the J gene lost 8 bases, with 36 bases spanning the gap. CDR3 sequence reads: CAGHHTGRGSLLAKGYTF. As DNA, the CDR3 is TGTGCCGGCCACCACACGGGCAGGGGTTCTCTCTTGGCTAAAGGCTACACCTTC. The full variable domain, its missing parts supplied by reference TRBV7-9 and TRBJ1-2, is DTGVSQNPRHKITKRGQNVTFRCDPISEHNRLYWYRQTLGQGPEFLTYFQNEAQLEKSRLLSDRFSAERPKGSFSTLEIQRTEQGDSAMYLCAGHHTGRGSLLAKGYTFGSGTRLTVV.

The chain joins TRBV28 to TRBJ2-1, with D perhaps matching TRBD1 (6 bases). Trimming stripped 4 bases from V and 4 bases from J, with 14 bases between. This CDR3 is 15 amino acids long. Germline CDR1 reads MDHEN; CDR2 reads SYDVKM. The CDR3 region is CASSSGTLFYNEQFF. The CDR3 DNA reads as TGTGCCAGCAGTTCGGGGACACTTTTTTACAATGAGCAGTTCTTC.

This clone was detected only a few times. The chain joins TRBV5-4 to TRBJ2-5; possibly TRBD1 for D (5 bases). This CDR3 is built from 15 residues. The germline CDR1 and CDR2 sequences are SGHNT and YYREEE (reference sequence). V lost 2 bases, J lost 5 bases, and 16 bases lay in between. CDR3 sequence (DNA): TGTGCCAGCAGCTTCGCGTCACCCAGGGCTGAGACCCAGTACTTC. Amino acids: CASSFASPRAETQYF.

V usage is TRBV6-5 and J usage is TRBJ1-2; possibly TRBD1 for D (5 bases). Per germline, CDR1 MNHEY and CDR2 SVGAGI. This CDR3 has 12 amino acids. Trimming took 5 bases from V and 5 from J, leaving 9 bases between them. CDR3 region: CASSEPGYGYTF. As DNA, the CDR3 is TGTGCCAGCAGTGAGCCAGGGTATGGCTACACCTTC.

This sequence joins TRBV4-2 and TRBJ2-3; 7 nucleotides match TRBD2. V shed 5 bases, J shed 0 bases, and the junction held 5 bases outside the gene matches. CDR1 LGHNA and CDR2 YNFKEQ come from the germline V gene. This CDR3 is 15 amino acids long. The DNA of the CDR3 is TGTGCCAGCAGCTCTAAGACTAGCAGCACAGATACGCAGTATTTT. Translating it yields CASSSKTSSTDTQYF.

V is TRBV7-6 and J is TRBJ2-5; D ambiguous. The CDR3 extends over 13 amino acids. V shed 0 bases and J shed 4 bases, with 6 bases lying between them. The V gene's germline CDR1 is SGHVS and CDR2 FNYEAQ. The CDR3 sequence: CASSLALRETQYF. DNA of the CDR3: TGTGCCAGCAGCTTAGCGCTCAGAGAGACCCAGTACTTC.

This chain links TRBV6-6 with TRBJ2-1, with D perhaps matching TRBD2 (5 bases). Germline CDR1 and CDR2: MNHNY and SVGAGI (reference sequence). V shed 6 bases and J shed 0 bases, with 9 bases lying between them. The CDR3 spans 14 residues. In nucleotides, the CDR3 is TGTGCCAGCAGCAACGGGGACTCCTACAATGAGCAGTTCTTC. The encoded protein is CASSNGDSYNEQFF.

This clone was recorded once. The V and J genes are TRBV4-1 and TRBJ2-1; no firm D call. This CDR3 is built from 14 residues. Per the germline V gene, CDR1 is MGHRA and CDR2 is YSYEKL. V lost 1 base, J lost 9 bases, and 13 bases lay in between. The CDR3 bases are TGCGCCAGCAGCCAAGCTGGACCCAGTTTTGAGCAGTTCTTC. Translation: CASSQAGPSFEQFF.

The J gene is TRBJ2-5, the V gene TRBV5-5; D is possibly TRBD1 (6 bases). CDR1 is SGHKS, CDR2 YYEKEE, per germline (reference sequence). V was shortened by 4 bases and J by 2 bases, with 9 bases between the two germline ends. CDR3 size: 13 residues. CDR3 bases: TGTGCCAGCAGCCTACAGGGACAAGAGACCCAGTACTTC. Its protein product is CASSLQGQETQYF. Full variable domain (rest looked up from reference TRBV5-5 and TRBJ2-5): DAGVTQSPTHLIKTRGQQVTLRCSPISGHKSVSWYQQVLGQGPQFIFQYYEKEERGRGNFPDRFSARQFPNYSSELNVNALLLGDSALYLCASSLQGQETQYFGPGTRLLVL.

The genes are TRBV5-1 and TRBJ2-1; 7 bases are a match to TRBD2. The CDR3 is 16 amino acids. Per germline, CDR1 SGHRS and CDR2 YFSETQ. The J segment lost 5 bases and the V segment lost 4 bases, leaving 12 bases of the junction unmatched. CDR3 sequence: CASSLPFAGEHNEQFF. In DNA, the CDR3 is TGCGCCAGCAGCCTCCCATTTGCGGGAGAACACAATGAGCAGTTCTTC.

This chain links TRBV7-8 with TRBJ1-5, with D uncertain. Between the trimmed V and J ends, which lost 1 base and 4 bases, there was a span of 11 bases. The CDR3 has 15 amino acids. From germline, CDR1 is SGHVS and CDR2 FQNEAQ. CDR3 coding DNA: TGTGCCAGCAGCTTAGATTCTCCCACTAATCAGCCCCAGCATTTT. Protein product: CASSLDSPTNQPQHF.

The chain is built from TRBV9 and TRBJ1-2, with D hard to call. Trimming cost V 4 bases and J 8 bases, with 12 bases left between them. There are 12 residues in the CDR3. Germline V gene data show CDR1 as SGDLS and CDR2 as YYNGEE. CDR3 amino acids: CASSPLVLGYTF. As DNA, the CDR3 is TGTGCCAGCAGCCCGCTGGTTCTCGGCTACACCTTC.

The chain links TRBV30 to TRBJ2-1; D ambiguous. V shed 4 bases and J shed 9 bases, with 10 bases lying between them. The CDR3 is 11 residues long. Germline V gene lookup returns CDR1 GTSNPN and CDR2 SVGIG (reference sequence). CDR3 nucleotides: TGTGCCTGGACCCGGACGGCTGAGCAGTTCTTC. Translated, it gives CAWTRTAEQFF.

This clone was observed a few times. The chain links TRBV28 to TRBJ1-4; D not resolved. The CDR3 covers 12 residues. V was cut by 2 bases and J by 17 bases, with 15 bases left in between. Per the germline V gene, CDR1 is MDHEN and CDR2 is SYDVKM. CDR3 in amino acids: CASSLTVAELFF. CDR3 DNA: TGTGCCAGCAGTTTAACCGTGGCCGAGTTATTTTTT.

This clone was observed a single time. The gene calls are TRBV5-1 and TRBJ2-7; no definite D call. Germline values: CDR1 SGHRS, CDR2 YFSETQ. This CDR3 has 14 amino acids. The V end lost 0 bases, the J end lost 1 base, and 8 bases lay between the germline ends. As DNA, the CDR3 is TGCGCCAGCAGCTTGGTGGACGGATCCTACGAGCAGTACTTC. Amino acids: CASSLVDGSYEQYF.

This clone was detected a few times. The chain is built from TRBV27 and TRBJ2-3, with 8 bases identical to TRBD2. Germline assignment: CDR1 MNHEY and CDR2 SMNVEV (reference sequence). J gave up 7 bases and V 5 bases, and 14 bases lay outside the gene matches. The CDR3 contains 16 residues. The CDR3 protein is CASSGALKTGGNTQYF. CDR3 coding DNA: TGTGCCAGCAGTGGGGCCTTAAAAACGGGGGGGAATACGCAGTATTTT.

V usage is TRBV12-5 and J usage is TRBJ2-1; no reliable D call. Germline V gene lookup returns CDR1 LGHNT and CDR2 FRNRAP. V was pared by 2 bases and J by 10 bases, with 9 bases between. This CDR3 is 12 amino acids long. The CDR3 DNA reads as TGTGCTAGTGGTTTGCCCCTGAGGGAGCAGTTCTTC. Its protein is CASGLPLREQFF.

This clone was picked up one time. The CDR3, as DNA: TGTGCCAGCAGCGTGGGCCGAGTTAACAATGAGCAGTTCTTC. Protein sequence: CASSVGRVNNEQFF. V usage is TRBV9 and J usage is TRBJ2-1; no definite D call. The CDR3 sequence is 14 residues long. From germline, CDR1 is SGDLS and CDR2 YYNGEE. The V gene lost 2 bases and the J gene lost 5 bases, with 11 bases spanning the gap.

This chain links TRBV5-1 with TRBJ2-5, with D possibly being TRBD1 (6 bases). The germline V gene encodes CDR1 SGHRS and CDR2 YFSETQ. The V gene lost 5 bases and the J gene lost 1 base, with 15 bases spanning the gap. CDR3 length equals 15 residues. The CDR3: CASSPGATVQETQYF. In nucleotides, the CDR3 is TGCGCCAGCAGTCCAGGGGCGACAGTCCAAGAGACCCAGTACTTC.

This chain uses TRBV7-3 with TRBJ2-7; D is unresolved. V was trimmed by 2 bases and J by 4 bases, leaving 12 bases between them. Germline V gives CDR1 SGHTA, CDR2 FQGTGA. This CDR3 contains 14 residues. CDR3 nucleotide sequence: TGTGCCAGCAGCTTAGGTGGGCCGAGGTACGAGCAGTACTTC. It codes for CASSLGGPRYEQYF.

The chain recombines TRBV27 with TRBJ1-2; possible D gene TRBD1, 5 bases. There are 14 residues in the CDR3. The germline V gene encodes CDR1 MNHEY and CDR2 SMNVEV (reference sequence). The ends were cut back, 2 bases at V and 0 bases at J, with 7 bases in the middle. The DNA for the CDR3 is TGTGCCAGCAGTTTACAGGGCTCTAACTATGGCTACACCTTC. Translation gives CASSLQGSNYGYTF.

The chain couples TRBV7-3 to TRBJ2-7, with 10 nucleotides matching TRBD1. This CDR3 spans 17 amino acids. CDR1 is SGHTA, CDR2 FQGTGA, per germline. With 2 bases clipped from V and 5 bases from J, the junction kept 12 bases outside the gene matches. The CDR3 reads CASSLYMGDRGRHEQYF. CDR3 in DNA: TGTGCCAGCAGCTTATACATGGGCGACAGGGGGCGCCACGAGCAGTACTTC.

The chain carries TRBV7-2 and TRBJ2-5; D is undetermined. Germline loops: CDR1 SGHTA, CDR2 FQGNSA. CDR3 length: 13 amino acids. Trimming took off 1 base at V and 3 bases at J, with 6 bases between the two ends. The CDR3 reads CASSLGQEETQYF. The CDR3, as DNA: TGTGCCAGCAGCTTAGGTCAGGAAGAGACCCAGTACTTC.

A note on this clone: An end of the junction differs from the germline gene, which may be a read error. The chain's CDR3 is CASSLTSGGYNEQFF. The CDR3 nucleotides read TGTGCTAGCAGCTTAACTAGCGGGGGATACAATGAGCAGTTCTTC. This chain joins TRBV7-7 and TRBJ2-1; 11 bases agree with TRBD2. Germline CDR1 and CDR2: SSHAT and FNYEAQ (reference sequence). CDR3 length: 15 amino acids.